Listed below are T cell receptor beta chains from one sample, sequenced in a study of early T cells in non-severe SARS-CoV-2 infection. TCRdb fed the 5' RACE reads into MiXCR, producing one record per CDR3 protein. Of 43,000 or so distinct CDR3 sequences listed, around 4.1% were seen once; the top ten hold roughly 3%. Specimen: whole blood. The receptors were sampled from an adult who was a healthcare worker with PCR-confirmed SARS-CoV-2 infection or an uninfected control (not recorded which). The CDR3 runs from the conserved cysteine through the conserved F or W. Each record gives: D gene, J gene, clone size, V gene, CDR3 DNA, CDR3 protein. A D gene is named only where the DNA matches it firmly. Clone size is given for some rows only: seen once, a few or many times, or a class if the clone is expanded.

d_call: TRBD2; j_call: TRBJ2-2; clone_size: many; v_call: TRBV2; cdr3_nt: TGTGCCAGCAGAGGGACTAGCGGGAGGGCCGGGGAGCTGTTTTTT; cdr3_aa: CASRGTSGRAGELFF
d_call: TRBD2; j_call: TRBJ2-1; clone_size: few; v_call: TRBV30; cdr3_nt: TGTGCCTGGAGTGCACTCTCCGGGACTAGCGCCTCCAGCTCCTACAATGAGCAGTTCTTC; cdr3_aa: CAWSALSGTSASSSYNEQFF
d_call: TRBD1; j_call: TRBJ1-2; clone_size: many; v_call: TRBV7-2; cdr3_nt: TGTGCCAGCAGCCCGGTGGCCGGGACAGGGAGCTATGGCTACACCTTC; cdr3_aa: CASSPVAGTGSYGYTF
d_call: TRBD2; j_call: TRBJ2-1; clone_size: many; v_call: TRBV12-3/TRBV12-4; cdr3_nt: TGTGCCAGCAGTTTAGAGCGGGGCCCCTACAATGAGCAGTTCTTC; cdr3_aa: CASSLERGPYNEQFF
d_call: -; j_call: TRBJ2-1; clone_size: many; v_call: TRBV6-6; cdr3_nt: TGTGCCAGCAGTTATCCGGGGGTAGCCAGCTACAATGAGCAGTTCTTC; cdr3_aa: CASSYPGVASYNEQFF
d_call: -; j_call: TRBJ2-1; clone_size: many; v_call: TRBV19; cdr3_nt: TGTGCCAGTAGTCCGGGGGCTAAGTACAATGAGCAGTTCTTC; cdr3_aa: CASSPGAKYNEQFF
d_call: TRBD1; j_call: TRBJ2-3; clone_size: many; v_call: TRBV6-6; cdr3_nt: TGTGCCAGCAGTTACAAGGGGGCCCGCACAGATACGCAGTATTTT; cdr3_aa: CASSYKGARTDTQYF
d_call: TRBD2; j_call: TRBJ2-3; clone_size: -; v_call: TRBV25-1; cdr3_nt: TGTGCCAGCAGCCGGGGGGAAGCGGGGTTTGGAGATACGCAGTATTTT; cdr3_aa: CASSRGEAGFGDTQYF
d_call: -; j_call: TRBJ2-1; clone_size: many; v_call: TRBV29-1; cdr3_nt: TGCAGCGTTGTCCGAGCGAGCAATGAGCAGTTCTTC; cdr3_aa: CSVVRASNEQFF
d_call: -; j_call: TRBJ2-7; clone_size: many; v_call: TRBV5-1; cdr3_nt: TGCGCCAGCAGCTTGGTTCCGGGCGCTCCCGGGGAGCAGTACTTC; cdr3_aa: CASSLVPGAPGEQYF
d_call: TRBD2; j_call: TRBJ2-6; clone_size: many; v_call: TRBV4-1; cdr3_nt: TGCGCCAGCAGCCAAGAGGTATTTCTGGGACTAGCGGGAGAATCTGGGGCCAACGTCCTGACTTTC; cdr3_aa: CASSQEVFLGLAGESGANVLTF
d_call: TRBD2; j_call: TRBJ2-3; clone_size: -; v_call: TRBV11-2; cdr3_nt: TGTGCCAGCACCCCCCAGGGACTAGCGGACACAGATACGCAGTATTTT; cdr3_aa: CASTPQGLADTDTQYF
d_call: -; j_call: TRBJ2-3; clone_size: many; v_call: TRBV5-4; cdr3_nt: TGTGCCAGCAGCCACGGAGTAGATACGCAGTATTTT; cdr3_aa: CASSHGVDTQYF
d_call: TRBD2; j_call: TRBJ2-1; clone_size: many; v_call: TRBV9; cdr3_nt: TGTGCCAGCAAGTCTAGTAGCGGGAGCGACAATGAGCAGTTCTTC; cdr3_aa: CASKSSSGSDNEQFF
d_call: TRBD2; j_call: TRBJ2-5; clone_size: many; v_call: TRBV5-1; cdr3_nt: TGCGCCAGCAGCTTGGGAGTAGCGGGGGTACAAGAGACCCAGTACTTC; cdr3_aa: CASSLGVAGVQETQYF
d_call: -; j_call: TRBJ1-2; clone_size: -; v_call: TRBV2; cdr3_nt: TGTGCCAGCAGAGCCGCCGTCTATGGCTACACCTTC; cdr3_aa: CASRAAVYGYTF
d_call: -; j_call: TRBJ2-6; clone_size: many; v_call: TRBV4-1; cdr3_nt: TGCGCCAGCAGCCATTTTATTAGGAGGGATATCACTGGGGCCAACGTCCTGACTTTC; cdr3_aa: CASSHFIRRDITGANVLTF
d_call: -; j_call: TRBJ1-1; clone_size: many; v_call: TRBV7-9; cdr3_nt: TGTGCCAGCAGCTTTGGGGAGGATCGGCCCCGATTTGAAGCTTTCTTT; cdr3_aa: CASSFGEDRPRFEAFF
d_call: TRBD2; j_call: TRBJ2-2; clone_size: many; v_call: TRBV10-1; cdr3_nt: TGCGCCAGCAGTGAGTCGGCCTGGGCGGGAGGAACCGGGGAGCTGTTTTTT; cdr3_aa: CASSESAWAGGTGELFF
d_call: -; j_call: TRBJ2-3; clone_size: few; v_call: TRBV28; cdr3_nt: TGTGCCAGCAGTTTTACGGTCTCAGATACGCAGTATTTT; cdr3_aa: CASSFTVSDTQYF
d_call: TRBD1; j_call: TRBJ1-2; clone_size: many; v_call: TRBV6-6; cdr3_nt: TGTGCCAGCAGTTACCCGGCCGGGACAGACTATGGCTACACCTTC; cdr3_aa: CASSYPAGTDYGYTF
d_call: TRBD2; j_call: TRBJ2-3; clone_size: many; v_call: TRBV5-5; cdr3_nt: TGTGCCAGCAGCTTGTTCGGGAAGGGACTAGCGGAAACAGATACGCAGTATTTT; cdr3_aa: CASSLFGKGLAETDTQYF
d_call: TRBD1; j_call: TRBJ2-1; clone_size: many; v_call: TRBV24-1; cdr3_nt: TGTGCCACCAGTGATTCTGGACAGGGGTTGGGGAATGAGCAGTTCTTC; cdr3_aa: CATSDSGQGLGNEQFF
d_call: TRBD2; j_call: TRBJ2-1; clone_size: -; v_call: TRBV19; cdr3_nt: TGTGCCAGTAGTACCTCCGGGGGACTAGGGTACGAGCAGTTCTTC; cdr3_aa: CASSTSGGLGYEQFF
d_call: -; j_call: TRBJ2-1; clone_size: many; v_call: TRBV7-2; cdr3_nt: TGTGCCAGCAGCTCCAATGACGGGACGGAGAGGTTCTTC; cdr3_aa: CASSSNDGTERFF
d_call: -; j_call: TRBJ1-5; clone_size: many; v_call: TRBV12-3/TRBV12-4; cdr3_nt: TGTGCCAGCAGTTTAAGTCAGCCCCAGCATTTT; cdr3_aa: CASSLSQPQHF
d_call: -; j_call: TRBJ1-1; clone_size: many; v_call: TRBV7-3; cdr3_nt: TGTGCCAGCAGCCTTCACGAGACAGGTTTGGAAGCTTTCTTT; cdr3_aa: CASSLHETGLEAFF
d_call: -; j_call: TRBJ2-7; clone_size: few; v_call: TRBV20-1; cdr3_nt: TGCAGTGCGAGACGGGGTCGGCAGAGCGACCACGAGCAGTACTTC; cdr3_aa: CSARRGRQSDHEQYF
d_call: -; j_call: TRBJ1-2; clone_size: few; v_call: TRBV7-9; cdr3_nt: TGTGCCAGCAGCTCAACCACAGAAGCTCACTATGGCTACACCTTC; cdr3_aa: CASSSTTEAHYGYTF
d_call: -; j_call: TRBJ1-1; clone_size: many; v_call: TRBV29-1; cdr3_nt: TGCAGCGTTCACAGAGCAAACACTGAAGCTTTCTTT; cdr3_aa: CSVHRANTEAFF
d_call: -; j_call: TRBJ2-1; clone_size: many; v_call: TRBV7-3; cdr3_nt: TGTGCCAGCAGCCAGTTCGGGGATACCTACAATGAGCAGTTCTTC; cdr3_aa: CASSQFGDTYNEQFF
d_call: -; j_call: TRBJ1-1; clone_size: many; v_call: TRBV5-1; cdr3_nt: TGCGCCAGCAGCTTAAACGTAGACAGGGAAGCTTTCTTT; cdr3_aa: CASSLNVDREAFF
d_call: TRBD1; j_call: TRBJ2-1; clone_size: few; v_call: TRBV10-3; cdr3_nt: TGTGCCATCAGGGGACAGGGTGTCCATGAGCAGTTCTTC; cdr3_aa: CAIRGQGVHEQFF
d_call: -; j_call: TRBJ1-2; clone_size: many; v_call: TRBV6-6; cdr3_nt: TGTGCCAGCATGTACCAGACATCTAACTATGGCTACACCTTC; cdr3_aa: CASMYQTSNYGYTF
d_call: TRBD1; j_call: TRBJ1-1; clone_size: -; v_call: TRBV2; cdr3_nt: TGTGCCAGCAGTGAACAGGGGGGAACTGAAGCTTTCTTT; cdr3_aa: CASSEQGGTEAFF
d_call: TRBD1; j_call: TRBJ1-2; clone_size: many; v_call: TRBV5-1; cdr3_nt: TGCGCCAGCACTAAATCGCCCGGGACAGACCCGAACTATGGCTACACCTTC; cdr3_aa: CASTKSPGTDPNYGYTF
d_call: -; j_call: TRBJ2-3; clone_size: -; v_call: TRBV4-1; cdr3_nt: TGCGCCAGCAGCCAAGGGTTTGGGGAAACAGATACGCAGTATTTT; cdr3_aa: CASSQGFGETDTQYF
d_call: -; j_call: TRBJ2-7; clone_size: -; v_call: TRBV6-6; cdr3_nt: TGTGCCAGCAGTCCCGAGGGGAGTGATTACGAGCAGTACTTC; cdr3_aa: CASSPEGSDYEQYF
d_call: -; j_call: TRBJ1-1; clone_size: many; v_call: TRBV21-1; cdr3_nt: TGTGCCAGCAGCAAAGTCGCACGAAGGGGTGAAGCTTTCTTT; cdr3_aa: CASSKVARRGEAFF
d_call: -; j_call: TRBJ2-2; clone_size: many; v_call: TRBV9; cdr3_nt: TGTGCCAGCAGCGTAGCGATGGTGACTTCGAACACCGGGGAGCTGTTTTTT; cdr3_aa: CASSVAMVTSNTGELFF
d_call: TRBD2; j_call: TRBJ2-1; clone_size: many; v_call: TRBV20-1; cdr3_nt: TGCAGTGCTAGCGGGAGGGCTAACAATGAGCAGTTCTTC; cdr3_aa: CSASGRANNEQFF
d_call: -; j_call: TRBJ2-5; clone_size: many; v_call: TRBV6-6; cdr3_nt: TGTGCCAGCAGCCCACTTGCGGAGACCCAGTACTTC; cdr3_aa: CASSPLAETQYF
d_call: TRBD1; j_call: TRBJ1-6; clone_size: many; v_call: TRBV5-1; cdr3_nt: TGCGCCAGCAAGCAGGGGACAGGGAGTTCACCCCTCCACTTT; cdr3_aa: CASKQGTGSSPLHF
d_call: TRBD1; j_call: TRBJ2-6; clone_size: -; v_call: TRBV10-3; cdr3_nt: TGTGCCATCAGTGAGACGGGCAGGGGGTCAGGGGCCAACGTCCTGACTTTC; cdr3_aa: CAISETGRGSGANVLTF
d_call: -; j_call: TRBJ2-7; clone_size: many; v_call: TRBV6-1; cdr3_nt: TGTGCCATCCGATACCTCACGTCCTACGAGCAGTACTTC; cdr3_aa: CAIRYLTSYEQYF
d_call: -; j_call: TRBJ2-7; clone_size: many; v_call: TRBV29-1; cdr3_nt: TGCAGCGTCGGGCAAAGTTACGAGCAGTACTTC; cdr3_aa: CSVGQSYEQYF
d_call: TRBD2; j_call: TRBJ2-5; clone_size: many; v_call: TRBV6-2/TRBV6-3; cdr3_nt: TGTGCCAGCAGCACCATCGGGACTAGCGATAGGAGCCAGTACTTC; cdr3_aa: CASSTIGTSDRSQYF
d_call: TRBD1; j_call: TRBJ1-1; clone_size: many; v_call: TRBV7-9; cdr3_nt: TGTGCCAGCAGCTTTTGGGGGCAGGGGGCCCCTGAAGCTTTCTTT; cdr3_aa: CASSFWGQGAPEAFF
d_call: TRBD1; j_call: TRBJ1-3; clone_size: many; v_call: TRBV6-5; cdr3_nt: TGTGCCAGCAGAACGACAGGGGGGGGATTTGGAAACACCATATATTTT; cdr3_aa: CASRTTGGGFGNTIYF
d_call: TRBD1; j_call: TRBJ2-7; clone_size: many; v_call: TRBV2; cdr3_nt: TGTGCCAGCACCCTCACACAGGGGGCCGGCGAGCAGTACTTC; cdr3_aa: CASTLTQGAGEQYF
d_call: -; j_call: TRBJ2-7; clone_size: few; v_call: TRBV6-5; cdr3_nt: TGTGCCAGCAGTTGGCTGGGAGCGGGTAGACCCTACGAGAAGTACTTC; cdr3_aa: CASSWLGAGRPYEKYF
d_call: -; j_call: TRBJ2-3; clone_size: -; v_call: TRBV3-1; cdr3_nt: TGTGCCAGCAGCCGTGGGCCGGGAGATACGCAGTATTTT; cdr3_aa: CASSRGPGDTQYF
d_call: -; j_call: TRBJ1-1; clone_size: many; v_call: TRBV18; cdr3_nt: TGTGCCAGCTCACCGGGAGGAGGGGAAGCTTTCTTT; cdr3_aa: CASSPGGGEAFF
d_call: -; j_call: TRBJ2-7; clone_size: -; v_call: TRBV27; cdr3_nt: TGTGCCAGCAGTTCCTTCCCGACTCGTAGCGGTACCTCCTACGAGCAGTACTTC; cdr3_aa: CASSSFPTRSGTSYEQYF
d_call: -; j_call: TRBJ2-6; clone_size: many; v_call: TRBV7-8; cdr3_nt: TGTGCCAGCAGCCCAAGACAGGTTCTCTCTGGGGCCAACGTCCTGACTTTC; cdr3_aa: CASSPRQVLSGANVLTF
d_call: -; j_call: TRBJ2-7; clone_size: many; v_call: TRBV27; cdr3_nt: TGTGCCAGCAGTCCCCGGGTCTACGCCTACGAGCAGTACTTC; cdr3_aa: CASSPRVYAYEQYF